Listed below are T cell receptor beta chains from one sample, sequenced in a study of blood T cell repertoires in COVID-19. Clones were sequenced by immunoSEQ multiplex PCR, and TCRdb holds only the in-frame ones, with some missing. The table includes under 200,000 clones, 75% to 90% detected once. Sequencing was done on a sample of peripheral blood. These receptors originate from a woman aged 55-69 years with acute or convalescent COVID-19. CDR3s include the opening cysteine and the closing phenylalanine or tryptophan. Fields, in order: V gene, D gene, clone size, J gene, CDR3 length, CDR3 protein, CDR3 DNA. D genes are given only for firm matches. Size tells how often a clone was seen (once, few, many) or the class of an expanded clone, and some rows leave it out.

>TRBV20-1|TRBD2|.|TRBJ2-2|16
CSASRASGSHTGELFF
TGCAGTGCTAGTAGGGCTAGCGGGTCGCACACCGGGGAGCTGTTTTTT
>TRBV5-4|TRBD1|.|TRBJ1-4|15
CASSLPGQGNEKLFF
TGTGCCAGCAGTCTCCCGGGACAGGGGAATGAAAAACTGTTTTTT
>TRBV3-1/TRBV3-2|.|.|TRBJ2-1|17
CASSQRAPGSTPNEQFF
TGTGCCAGCAGCCAACGGGCGCCGGGATCCACTCCCAATGAGCAGTTCTTC
>TRBV4-3|TRBD1|once|TRBJ2-7|15
CASSRLGQGYGEQYF
TGCGCCAGCAGCCGCCTGGGACAGGGATACGGCGAGCAGTACTTC
>TRBV29-1|.|.|TRBJ1-1|14
CSVGGPGENTEAFF
TGCAGCGTTGGTGGGCCCGGGGAGAACACTGAAGCTTTCTTT
>TRBV2|TRBD1|.|TRBJ2-2|15
CASKGARLSTGELFF
TGTGCCAGCAAGGGGGCCCGGCTTTCCACCGGGGAGCTGTTTTTT
>TRBV6-2/TRBV6-3|TRBD2|.|TRBJ2-5|18
CASSSLAWTSGGTETQYF
TGTGCCAGCAGTTCATTGGCTTGGACTAGCGGGGGTACGGAGACCCAGTACTTC
>TRBV7-2|TRBD2|.|TRBJ2-2|15
CASSLDRGGAGELFF
TGTGCCAGCAGCTTAGATCGCGGGGGGGCCGGGGAGCTGTTTTTT
>TRBV18|TRBD2|.|TRBJ2-2|18
CASSRQGLAGANTGELFF
TGTGCCAGCTCTCGGCAAGGACTAGCGGGGGCAAACACCGGGGAGCTGTTTTTT
>TRBV11-2|TRBD1|.|TRBJ1-5|17
CASSSQGVGVGNQPQHF
TGTGCCAGCAGCTCCCAGGGGGTCGGGGTAGGCAATCAGCCCCAGCATTTT